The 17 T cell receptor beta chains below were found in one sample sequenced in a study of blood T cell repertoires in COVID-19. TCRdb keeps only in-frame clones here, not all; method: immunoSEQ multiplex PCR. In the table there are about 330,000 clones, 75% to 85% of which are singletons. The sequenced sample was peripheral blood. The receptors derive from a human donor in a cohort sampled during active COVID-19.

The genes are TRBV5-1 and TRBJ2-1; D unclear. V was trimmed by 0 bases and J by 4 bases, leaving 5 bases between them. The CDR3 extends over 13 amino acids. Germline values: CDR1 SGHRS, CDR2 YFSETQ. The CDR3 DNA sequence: TGCGCCAGCAGCTTGGCCTTATACAATGAGCAGTTCTTC. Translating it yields CASSLALYNEQFF.

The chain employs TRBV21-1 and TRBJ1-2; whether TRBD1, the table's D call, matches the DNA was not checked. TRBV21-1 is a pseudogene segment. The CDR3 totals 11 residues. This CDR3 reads CASSKPQGYTF. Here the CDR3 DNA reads TGTGCCAGCAGCAAACCACAAGGCTACACCTTC.

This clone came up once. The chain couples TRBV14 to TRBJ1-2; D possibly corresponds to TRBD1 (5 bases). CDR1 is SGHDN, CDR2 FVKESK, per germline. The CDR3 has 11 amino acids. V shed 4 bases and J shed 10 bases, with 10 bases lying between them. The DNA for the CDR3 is TGTGCCAGCAGCCGGGGCAGCATCTACACCTTC. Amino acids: CASSRGSIYTF. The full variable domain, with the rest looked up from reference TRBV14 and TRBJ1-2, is EAGVTQFPSHSVIEKGQTVTLRCDPISGHDNLYWYRRVMGKEIKFLLHFVKESKQDESGMPNNRFLAERTGGTYSTLKVQPAELEDSGVYFCASSRGSIYTFGSGTRLTVV.

In DNA form, the CDR3 reads TGTGCCAGTAGTATCCAGGACAAAGCTAACTATGGCTACACCTTC. This sequence encodes CASSIQDKANYGYTF. The chain joins TRBV19 to TRBJ1-2; TRBD1 might be the D (5 bases). Trimming took off 3 bases at V and 0 bases at J, with 11 bases between the two ends. The germline V gene encodes CDR1 LNHDA and CDR2 SQIVND (reference sequence). CDR3 length: 15 amino acids.

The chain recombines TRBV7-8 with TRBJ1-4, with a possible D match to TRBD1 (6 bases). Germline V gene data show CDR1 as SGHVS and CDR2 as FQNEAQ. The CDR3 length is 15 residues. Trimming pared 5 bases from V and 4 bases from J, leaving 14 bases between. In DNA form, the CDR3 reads TGTGCCAGCAGCCCCCTCAGGGGTGGTAATGAAAAACTGTTTTTT. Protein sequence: CASSPLRGGNEKLFF.

CDR3 bases: TGTGCCACCAGTGGTTCTGACAGGGACGCCGGTGAAAAACTGTTTTTT. It yields the protein CATSGSDRDAGEKLFF. The rearrangement links TRBV24-1 to TRBJ1-4; TRBD1 aligns across 7 bases. This CDR3 spans 16 amino acids. Trimming removed 5 bases from V and 7 bases from J; junction bases left unmatched: 12. In germline, CDR1 is KGHDR, CDR2 SFDVKD.

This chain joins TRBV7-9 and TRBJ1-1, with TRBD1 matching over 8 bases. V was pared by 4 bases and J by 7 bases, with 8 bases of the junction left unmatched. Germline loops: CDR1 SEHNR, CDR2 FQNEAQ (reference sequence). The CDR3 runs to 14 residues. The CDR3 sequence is CASSYTDRGSEAFF. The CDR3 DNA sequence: TGTGCCAGCAGCTATACCGACAGGGGTAGTGAAGCTTTCTTT. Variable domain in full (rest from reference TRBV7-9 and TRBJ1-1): DTGVSQNPRHKITKRGQNVTFRCDPISEHNRLYWYRQTLGQGPEFLTYFQNEAQLEKSRLLSDRFSAERPKGSFSTLEIQRTEQGDSAMYLCASSYTDRGSEAFFGQGTRLTVV.

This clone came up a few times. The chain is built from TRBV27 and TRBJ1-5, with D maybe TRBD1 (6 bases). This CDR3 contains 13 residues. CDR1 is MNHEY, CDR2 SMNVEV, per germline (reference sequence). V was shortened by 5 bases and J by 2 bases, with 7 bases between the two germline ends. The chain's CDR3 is CASSRQGNQPQHF. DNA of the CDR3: TGTGCCAGCAGTCGACAGGGCAATCAGCCCCAGCATTTT.

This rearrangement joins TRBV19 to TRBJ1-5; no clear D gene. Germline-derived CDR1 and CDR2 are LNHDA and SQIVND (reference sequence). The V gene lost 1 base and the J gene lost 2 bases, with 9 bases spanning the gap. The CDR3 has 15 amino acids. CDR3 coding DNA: TGTGCCAGTAGTATAGTCTCAGGTGGCAATCAGCCCCAGCATTTT. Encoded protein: CASSIVSGGNQPQHF.

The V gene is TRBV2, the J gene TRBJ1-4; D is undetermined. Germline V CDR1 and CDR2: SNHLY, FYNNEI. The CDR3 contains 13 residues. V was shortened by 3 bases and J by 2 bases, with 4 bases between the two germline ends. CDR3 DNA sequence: TGTGCCAGCAGTGACAGTACTAATGAAAAACTGTTTTTT. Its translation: CASSDSTNEKLFF.

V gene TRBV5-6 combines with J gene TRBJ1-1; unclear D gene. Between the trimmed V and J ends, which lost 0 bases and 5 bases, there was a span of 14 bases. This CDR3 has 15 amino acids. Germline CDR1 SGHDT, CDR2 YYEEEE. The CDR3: CASSLAIPVRTEAFF. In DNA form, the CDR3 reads TGTGCCAGCAGCTTGGCTATCCCCGTGAGGACTGAAGCTTTCTTT.

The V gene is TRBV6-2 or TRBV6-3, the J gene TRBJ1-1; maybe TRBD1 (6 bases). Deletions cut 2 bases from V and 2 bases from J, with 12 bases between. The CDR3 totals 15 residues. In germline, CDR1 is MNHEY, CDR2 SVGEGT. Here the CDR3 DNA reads TGTGCCAGCAGTTACCTATTGGGGGCAAACACTGAAGCTTTCTTT. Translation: CASSYLLGANTEAFF.

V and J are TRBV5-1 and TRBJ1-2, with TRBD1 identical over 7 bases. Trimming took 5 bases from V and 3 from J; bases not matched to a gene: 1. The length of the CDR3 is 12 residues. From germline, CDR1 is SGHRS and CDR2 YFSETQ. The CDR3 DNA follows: TGCGCCAGCAGTACAGGGGACTATGGCTACACCTTC. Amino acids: CASSTGDYGYTF. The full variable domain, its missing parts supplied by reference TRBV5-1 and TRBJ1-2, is KAGVTQTPRYLIKTRGQQVTLSCSPISGHRSVSWYQQTPGQGLQFLFEYFSETQRNKGNFPGRFSGRQFSNSRSEMNVSTLELGDSALYLCASSTGDYGYTFGSGTRLTVV.

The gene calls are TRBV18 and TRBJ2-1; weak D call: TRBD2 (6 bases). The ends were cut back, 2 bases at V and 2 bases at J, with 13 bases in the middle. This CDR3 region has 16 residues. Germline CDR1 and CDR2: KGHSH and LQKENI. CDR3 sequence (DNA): TGTGCCAGCTCACCATGGAACGGGGGAACCTACAATGAGCAGTTCTTC. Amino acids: CASSPWNGGTYNEQFF. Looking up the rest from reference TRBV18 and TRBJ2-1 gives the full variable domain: NAGVMQNPRHLVRRRGQEARLRCSPMKGHSHVYWYRQLPEEGLKFMVYLQKENIIDESGMPKERFSAEFPKEGPSILRIQQVVRGDSAAYFCASSPWNGGTYNEQFFGPGTRLTVL.

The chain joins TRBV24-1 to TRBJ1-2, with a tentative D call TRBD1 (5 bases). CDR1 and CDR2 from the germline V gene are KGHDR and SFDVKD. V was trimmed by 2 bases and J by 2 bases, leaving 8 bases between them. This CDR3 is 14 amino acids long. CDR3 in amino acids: CATSDWTLNYGYTF. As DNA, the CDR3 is TGTGCCACCAGTGATTGGACATTAAACTATGGCTACACCTTC.

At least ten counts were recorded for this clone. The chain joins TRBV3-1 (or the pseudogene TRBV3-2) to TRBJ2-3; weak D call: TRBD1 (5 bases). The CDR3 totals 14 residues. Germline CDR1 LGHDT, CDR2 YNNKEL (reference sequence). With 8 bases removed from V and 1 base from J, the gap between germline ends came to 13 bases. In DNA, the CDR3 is TGTGCCAGCGTGCAGGGAATGGGCACAGATACGCAGTATTTT. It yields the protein CASVQGMGTDTQYF.

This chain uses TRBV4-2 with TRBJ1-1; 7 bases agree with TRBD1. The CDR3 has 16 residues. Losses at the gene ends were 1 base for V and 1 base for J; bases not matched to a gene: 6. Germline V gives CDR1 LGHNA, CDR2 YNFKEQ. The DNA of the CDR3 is TGTGCCAGCAGCCAAGGGCTAGGACAGGAGAACACTGAAGCTTTCTTT. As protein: CASSQGLGQENTEAFF.